This TCR beta chain originates from a study of blood T cell repertoires in COVID-19. Study overall: Sample material is recorded as cDNA or gDNA derived from T cells, B-cell-depleted T cells, or PBMCs.

CDR1 is SEHNR, CDR2 FQNEAQ, per germline (reference sequence). The CDR3 extends over 12 amino acids. V was shortened by 4 bases and J by 6 bases, with 10 bases between the two germline ends. Original processing methods: From reference gene primer amplification, estimates of nucleated cell counts were derived. Repertoires were generated with immunoSEQ multiplex PCR, while TCRdb's copy carries only in-frame clones and drops some. V, J and clone size are taken as reported in that table, and D and trimming were inferred from the DNA itself. The sample consists of approximately 470,000 clones, approximately 83% of them appearing once.

The sequenced material came from peripheral blood. The clonotype comes from a human donor in a cohort sampled during active COVID-19. The chain has TRBV7-9 and TRBJ2-7; D is uncertain. The CDR3 nucleotides are TGTGCCAGCAGCTCCCGATCAGGCGAGCAGTACTTC. Its protein product is CASSSRSGEQYF.